Below, 14 T cell receptor beta chains from the same sample are listed, as sequenced in a study of beta chain features in type 1 diabetes. Study-level findings and limits: Type 1 diabetes patients had moderately but significantly shorter TCRB CDR3s in all four CD4+ subsets.

Antigen specificity for these receptors is unknown. As every portion of the isolated RNA was reverse transcribed, the sequencing read expressed TCRB transcripts. This table comes from immunoSEQ multiplex PCR, and its TCRdb copy is limited to in-frame clones, with some not included. Of roughly 130,000 clones listed, over 15% are singletons. The sample consisted of central memory CD4+ T cells from blood. The receptors shown here come from a young man with type 1 diabetes.

V is TRBV9 and J is TRBJ2-2, with 7 bases identical to TRBD1. The CDR3 has 17 amino acids. The ends lost 3 bases at V and 2 bases at J; junction bases unmatched: 10. Per germline, CDR1 SGDLS and CDR2 YYNGEE. CDR3 sequence: CASSALRQGENTGELFF. DNA of the CDR3: TGTGCCAGCAGCGCCCTCCGACAGGGTGAAAACACCGGGGAGCTGTTTTTT.

This clone was detected only a few times. A much larger clone lies one base from this, so it may be a read error. This sample also contains other DNA sequences that code for the same CDR3. V and J are TRBV4-3 and TRBJ2-3, with TRBD2 matching over 13 bases. The V gene's germline CDR1 is LGHNA and CDR2 YSLEER. The CDR3 contains 17 residues. V lost 1 base and J lost 1; bases outside the gene matches: 2. CDR3 DNA sequence: TGCGCCAGCAGCCAAGGAGGGACTAGCGGGGGCACAGATACGCAGTATTTT. Residues: CASSQGGTSGGTDTQYF.

This clone was seen many times. This chain connects TRBV11-2 to TRBJ2-7, with D uncertain. Germline assignment: CDR1 SGHAT and CDR2 FQNNGV. The length of the CDR3 is 15 residues. V gave up 4 bases and J gave up 2 bases, with 15 bases separating them. This CDR3 reads CASSSVTRNTYEQYF. Here the CDR3 DNA reads TGTGCCAGCAGCTCCGTGACTCGGAACACCTACGAGCAGTACTTC.

The V gene is TRBV7-3, the J gene TRBJ2-2, with unresolved D. Trimming took 5 bases from V and 3 from J, leaving 4 bases between them. Germline loops: CDR1 SGHTA, CDR2 FQGTGA. The CDR3 consists of 12 residues. The CDR3 nucleotides read TGTGCCAGCAGCCTCGACACCGGGGAGCTGTTTTTT. This gives the protein CASSLDTGELFF. Drawing the rest from reference TRBV7-3 and TRBJ2-2, the complete variable domain is GAGVSQTPSNKVTEKGKYVELRCDPISGHTALYWYRQSLGQGPEFLIYFQGTGAADDSGLPNDRFFAVRPEGSVSTLKIQRTERGDSAVYLCASSLDTGELFFGEGSRLTVL.

This clone counts as medium-sized. The chain has TRBV7-9 and TRBJ1-1; maybe TRBD1 (5 bases). The CDR3 covers 12 residues. CDR1 and CDR2 (germline): SEHNR, FQNEAQ (reference sequence). V lost 5 bases and J lost 5, with 9 bases in between. CDR3 protein: CASSLQETEAFF. CDR3 bases: TGTGCCAGCAGCCTACAGGAGACTGAAGCTTTCTTT.

The rearrangement links TRBV9 to TRBJ1-5; TRBD1 aligns across 7 bases. The trim removed 0 bases at V and 6 bases at J, leaving 6 bases unmatched. This CDR3 is 15 amino acids long. CDR1 SGDLS and CDR2 YYNGEE come from the germline V gene. CDR3 residues: CASSVAPDRLQPQHF. The DNA for the CDR3 is TGTGCCAGCAGCGTAGCCCCGGACAGGCTTCAGCCCCAGCATTTT.

This clone was picked up a small number of times. The chain couples TRBV7-9 to TRBJ1-1, with TRBD1 as a possible D gene (5 bases). The CDR3 sequence is 13 residues long. The germline gives CDR1 SEHNR, CDR2 FQNEAQ (reference sequence). Trimming removed 4 bases at V and 2 bases at J, with 8 bases between. CDR3 sequence (DNA): TGTGCCAGCAGCTGGGGGTTTAACACTGAAGCTTTCTTT. It encodes CASSWGFNTEAFF.

This clone appeared a few times. The J gene is TRBJ1-2, the V gene TRBV7-9; tentative D call: TRBD1 (6 bases). Deletions cut 1 base from V and 1 base from J, with 13 bases between. The V gene's germline CDR1 is SEHNR and CDR2 FQNEAQ (reference sequence). The CDR3 contains 16 residues. DNA of the CDR3: TGTGCCAGCAGCTTAGTCCGGGACACGTTTAACTATGGCTACACCTTC. Its translation: CASSLVRDTFNYGYTF. The complete variable domain, with remaining parts taken from reference TRBV7-9 and TRBJ1-2, reads DTGVSQNPRHKITKRGQNVTFRCDPISEHNRLYWYRQTLGQGPEFLTYFQNEAQLEKSRLLSDRFSAERPKGSFSTLEIQRTEQGDSAMYLCASSLVRDTFNYGYTFGSGTRLTVV.

This chain joins TRBV7-2 and TRBJ1-1; TRBD1 agrees at 9 bases. V lost 5 bases to trimming and J lost 5 bases; unmatched junction nucleotides: 9. The CDR3 extends over 15 amino acids. Per germline, CDR1 SGHTA and CDR2 FQGNSA. The CDR3 reads CASSVNRGRGTEAFF. The DNA of the CDR3 is TGTGCCAGCAGCGTCAACAGGGGGCGGGGAACTGAAGCTTTCTTT.

This clone showed up just a few times. The V call is TRBV2, the J call TRBJ2-3; 8 bases align to TRBD1. The J segment lost 2 bases and the V segment lost 3 bases, leaving 4 bases of the junction unmatched. This CDR3 spans 15 amino acids. Germline-derived CDR1 and CDR2 are SNHLY and FYNNEI. CDR3 loop: CASSDGTGPTDTQYF. As DNA, the CDR3 is TGTGCCAGCAGTGATGGGACAGGCCCCACAGATACGCAGTATTTT.

This clone was observed a few times. V and J are TRBV15 and TRBJ2-3; D possibly uses TRBD1 or TRBD2 (5 bases each). Germline lookup yields CDR1 LNHNV and CDR2 YYDKDF (reference sequence). V lost 5 bases and J 8 bases, leaving 23 bases between the germline ends. CDR3 length equals 16 residues. For the CDR3, the DNA is TGTGCCACCAGCGGGGGTTCGGCCAGTCAAGTCGGTACGCAGTATTTT. Protein sequence: CATSGGSASQVGTQYF.

This clone has more than one count but fewer than ten. This rearrangement joins TRBV30 to TRBJ2-7, with D possibly TRBD2 on 6 matching bases. The CDR3 length is 12 residues. V dropped 8 bases and J dropped 1 base, with 12 bases sitting between them. The germline CDR1 and CDR2 sequences are GTSNPN and SVGIG (reference sequence). CDR3 in amino acids: CALSGDSYEQYF. Written as DNA, the CDR3 is TGTGCCCTATCGGGGGATTCCTACGAGCAGTACTTC.

V gene TRBV9 combines with J gene TRBJ2-3; TRBD1 matches 8 bases. Germline V gives CDR1 SGDLS, CDR2 YYNGEE. Trimming cost V 0 bases and J 3 bases; bases outside gene matches: 6. There are 16 residues in the CDR3. Written as DNA, the CDR3 is TGTGCCAGCAGCGTAGATGTAGGGACAGGTACAGATACGCAGTATTTT. As protein: CASSVDVGTGTDTQYF.

The rearrangement uses TRBV7-2 and TRBJ2-3, with TRBD1 matching over 8 bases. This CDR3 has 16 amino acids. Trimming at V came to 5 bases and at J to 1 base, leaving 8 bases not matched to a gene. Germline values: CDR1 SGHTA, CDR2 FQGNSA. The CDR3 spells CASSPRSGQGTDTQYF. The DNA of the CDR3 is TGTGCCAGCAGCCCCAGGTCGGGACAGGGCACAGATACGCAGTATTTT. Based on the CDR3 plus reference TRBV7-2 and TRBJ2-3, the full variable domain is GAGVSQSPSNKVTEKGKDVELRCDPISGHTALYWYRQSLGQGLEFLIYFQGNSAPDKSGLPSDRFSAERTGGSVSTLTIQRTQQEDSAVYLCASSPRSGQGTDTQYFGPGTRLTVL.